The T cell receptor beta chain under discussion was sequenced for a study of blood T cell repertoires in COVID-19. Study in general: Sites in the United States, Italy and Spain provided acute and convalescent COVID-19 samples. PBMCs, B-cell-depleted T cells, or T cells provided the cDNA or gDNA that made up the material.

In the study's own analysis: The assay estimated nucleated cells by amplifying reference gene primers. Here immunoSEQ multiplex PCR was the method, and the copy in TCRdb shows in-frame clones only, minus some. V, J and clone size derive from that table, while D and trimming were established from the DNA sequence. Found here are about 180,000 clones, 70% to 90% of them singletons; the top ten hold 9.5% to 13%. With 4 bases clipped from V and 5 bases from J, the junction kept 5 bases outside the gene matches. There are 14 residues in the CDR3. Germline V gene lookup returns CDR1 SEHNR and CDR2 FQNEAQ (reference sequence).

The receptor's source is a human donor with active or convalescent COVID-19. The donor label of this sample is uncertain. V usage is TRBV7-9 and J usage is TRBJ2-7; 10 bases match TRBD2. Material: peripheral blood. CDR3 DNA: TGTGCCAGCAGCTCTAGCGGGAGTCGGAACGAGCAGTACTTC. Protein: CASSSSGSRNEQYF.